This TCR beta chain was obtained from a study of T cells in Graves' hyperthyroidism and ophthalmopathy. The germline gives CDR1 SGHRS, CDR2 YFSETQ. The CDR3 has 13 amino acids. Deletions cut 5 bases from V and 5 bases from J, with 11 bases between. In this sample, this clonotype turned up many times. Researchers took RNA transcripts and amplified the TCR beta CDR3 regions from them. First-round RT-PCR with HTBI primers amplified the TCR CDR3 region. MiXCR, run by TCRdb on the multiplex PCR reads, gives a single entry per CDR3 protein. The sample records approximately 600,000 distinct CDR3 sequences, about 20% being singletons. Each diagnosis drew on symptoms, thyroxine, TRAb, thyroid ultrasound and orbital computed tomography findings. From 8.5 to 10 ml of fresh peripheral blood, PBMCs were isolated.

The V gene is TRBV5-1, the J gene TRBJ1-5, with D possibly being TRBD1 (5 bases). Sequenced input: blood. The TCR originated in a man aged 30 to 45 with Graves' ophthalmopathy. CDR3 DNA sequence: TGCGCCAGCAGTTGGGAAGGGGATCAGCCCCAGCATTTT. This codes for CASSWEGDQPQHF.